Following are 15 T cell receptor beta chains from one sample sequenced in a study of Graves' ophthalmopathy and Graves' hyperthyroidism. Amplified material comprised TCR beta CDR3 regions derived from RNA transcripts. The workflow started with a first-round RT-PCR run with HTBI primers and then moved on to a second-round multiplex PCR. TCRdb reprocessed the multiplex PCR reads via MiXCR and lists one record per CDR3 protein. The table lists under 800,000 distinct CDR3 sequences, about 20% of them singletons. Input material: peripheral blood. The receptors originated from a woman in her late teens or twenties with stable Graves' hyperthyroidism. Some clones in this sample may be carry-over from other donors' samples.

This clonotype was observed at least ten times. The chain uses TRBV19 and TRBJ1-1; 7 bases are a match to TRBD1. Germline V gives CDR1 LNHDA, CDR2 SQIVND (reference sequence). J lost 5 bases, V lost 8 bases, and 8 bases had no gene match. This CDR3 comprises 13 residues. CDR3 nucleotide sequence: TGTGCCAGTCTCCCAGGGGGGAGGACTGAAGCTTTCTTT. It translates to CASLPGGRTEAFF.

The table lists this clonotype with a few counts. The chain is built from TRBV6-2 or TRBV6-3 and TRBJ1-1; D remains unclear. V shed 1 base and J shed 6 bases, with 6 bases lying between them. CDR1 is MNHEY and CDR2 is SVGEGT in the germline V gene. The CDR3 has 12 residues. The CDR3 loop reads CASSYFGAEAFF. CDR3 DNA: TGTGCCAGCAGTTACTTCGGTGCTGAAGCTTTCTTT.

V usage is TRBV28 and J usage is TRBJ2-7; D is perhaps TRBD2 (5 bases). This CDR3 is 16 amino acids long. Germline values: CDR1 MDHEN, CDR2 SYDVKM. V lost 3 bases, J lost 2 bases, and 17 bases lay in between. The CDR3 protein is CASSLRGRTATYEQYF. The CDR3 DNA reads as TGTGCCAGCAGTTTGCGCGGGCGCACGGCTACCTACGAGCAGTACTTC.

This clonotype appeared many times. This rearrangement joins TRBV5-1 to TRBJ1-6; the D gene is possibly TRBD1 (5 bases). The CDR3 extends over 12 amino acids. CDR1 and CDR2 from the germline V gene are SGHRS and YFSETQ. V lost 5 bases and J 10 bases, leaving 10 bases between the germline ends. For the CDR3, the DNA is TGCGCCAGCAGTGGGGCGGGATCACCCCTCCACTTT. This codes for CASSGAGSPLHF.

This clonotype was seen a handful of times. A much larger clone lies a single base off, so this may be a read error. The genes are TRBV20-1 and TRBJ2-7; 11 nucleotides line up with TRBD2. The junction had 3 bases not matched to a gene; V was cut back by 0 bases and J by 2 bases. Germline CDR1 reads DFQATT; CDR2 reads SNEGSKA (reference sequence). The CDR3 has 15 residues. CDR3 nucleotide sequence: TGCAGTGCTAGAGAGCCTAGCGGGGGGACCTACGAGCAGTACTTC. It specifies CSAREPSGGTYEQYF.

V gene TRBV19 combines with J gene TRBJ1-1; a weak D match, TRBD1 (5 bases). Germline V gene sequence: CDR1 LNHDA, CDR2 SQIVND (reference sequence). Trimming stripped 8 bases from V and 4 bases from J, with 14 bases between. The CDR3 contains 13 residues. CDR3 sequence reads: CASEGEGSTEAFF. CDR3 DNA sequence: TGTGCCAGTGAAGGGGAAGGGTCCACTGAAGCTTTCTTT.

This clonotype was counted ten times or more. This chain connects TRBV18 to TRBJ2-7; TRBD1 agrees at 7 bases. Germline CDR1 is KGHSH and CDR2 is LQKENI. The CDR3 has 16 amino acids. Germline trimming cut 6 bases from V and 3 bases from J; bases unmatched to any gene: 14. The CDR3 loop is CASSNSPGQTYYEQYF. The CDR3 region has the DNA TGTGCCAGCTCTAACTCTCCGGGACAGACTTACTACGAGCAGTACTTC.

This clonotype was recorded a few times. A much larger clone differs from this one at a single base, so this may be a read error. This sequence joins TRBV20-1 and TRBJ1-6; tentatively, D is TRBD1 (6 bases). Germline CDR1 DFQATT, CDR2 SNEGSKA (reference sequence). CDR3 length: 13 residues. The CDR3 sequence: CSVSDRLNSHLHF. Here the CDR3 DNA reads TGCAGTGTTTCGGACAGACTTAATTCACACCTCCACTTT.

There are many counts of this clonotype. This chain connects TRBV11-2 to TRBJ1-6, with a possible D match to TRBD1 (5 bases). The CDR3 is 14 residues long. V shed 5 bases and J shed 5 bases, with 10 bases lying between them. From germline, CDR1 is SGHAT and CDR2 FQNNGV. CDR3 amino acids: CASSQTGNNSPLHF. Written as DNA, the CDR3 is TGTGCCAGCAGCCAAACAGGAAATAATTCACCCCTCCACTTT.

This clonotype turned up a few times. The rearrangement links TRBV20-1 to TRBJ1-1; D is perhaps TRBD1 (5 bases). Per the germline V gene, CDR1 is DFQATT and CDR2 is SNEGSKA (reference sequence). The CDR3 extends over 14 amino acids. The V and J ends lost 6 bases and 4 bases respectively, with 18 bases between them. This chain's CDR3 is CSARKEGTGTEAFF. The CDR3 bases are TGCAGTGCCAGGAAGGAAGGGACGGGCACTGAAGCTTTCTTT.

This clonotype has only a few counts. This rearrangement joins TRBV12-3 or TRBV12-4 to TRBJ2-7, with TRBD2 matching over 16 bases. The trim removed 3 bases at V and 0 bases at J, leaving 8 bases unmatched. The CDR3 runs to 19 residues. For the CDR3, the DNA is TGTGCCAGCAGTTTTAGCTTGGGGACTAGCGGGAGGGCCTCCTACGAGCAGTACTTC. As protein: CASSFSLGTSGRASYEQYF.

This clonotype was seen a handful of times. The chain combines TRBV5-6 with TRBJ1-2; a weak D match, TRBD1 (5 bases). The V gene lost 4 bases and the J gene lost 0 bases, with 13 bases spanning the gap. The germline V gene has CDR1 SGHDT and CDR2 YYEEEE. The CDR3 sequence is 15 residues long. CDR3 region: CASSRTWGANYGYTF. In DNA form, the CDR3 reads TGTGCCAGCAGCCGCACGTGGGGGGCTAACTATGGCTACACCTTC.

In the case of this clonotype: Given a much more abundant clone one base away, this may be a read error. This CDR3 is missing its conserved last phenylalanine or tryptophan, likely due to a read error. The V and J genes are TRBV12-3 or TRBV12-4 and TRBJ2-7; maybe TRBD2 (5 bases). The V gene lost 6 bases and the J gene lost 4 bases, with 10 bases spanning the gap. This CDR3 is 12 amino acids long. CDR3 in DNA: TGTGCCAGCAGCCGCGGGTTTTACGAGCAGTACTTG. The encoded protein is CASSRGFYEQYL.

This clonotype occurred many times. The chain carries TRBV19 and TRBJ1-5; 7 bases fit TRBD1. The CDR3 has 14 amino acids. Germline trimming cut 6 bases from V and 0 bases from J; bases unmatched to any gene: 2. Germline CDR1 is LNHDA and CDR2 is SQIVND (reference sequence). CDR3 sequence reads: CASRTGNSNQPQHF. The CDR3 DNA sequence: TGTGCCAGTAGGACAGGGAATAGCAATCAGCCCCAGCATTTT.

V usage is TRBV7-8 and J usage is TRBJ2-5; 11 bases map to TRBD1. V trimming: 7 bases; J trimming: 5 bases; junction bases outside the gene matches: 9. The CDR3 runs 15 residues. CDR1 and CDR2 (germline): SGHVS, FQNEAQ. The CDR3 bases are TGTGCCAGCATCCTCGGGACAGGGGGGCTGGAGACCCAGTACTTC. Protein: CASILGTGGLETQYF.